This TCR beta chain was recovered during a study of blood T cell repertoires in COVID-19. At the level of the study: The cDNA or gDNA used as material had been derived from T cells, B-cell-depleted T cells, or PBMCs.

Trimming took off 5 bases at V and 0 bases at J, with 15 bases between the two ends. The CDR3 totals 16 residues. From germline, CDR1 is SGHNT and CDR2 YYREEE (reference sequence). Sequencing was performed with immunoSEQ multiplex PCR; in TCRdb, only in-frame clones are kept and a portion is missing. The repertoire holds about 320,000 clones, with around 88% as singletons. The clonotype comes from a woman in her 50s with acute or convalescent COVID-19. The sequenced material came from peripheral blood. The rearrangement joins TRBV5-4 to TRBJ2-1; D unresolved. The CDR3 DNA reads TGTGCCAGCAGTCGTATCTCGGTTAGCTCCTACAATGAGCAGTTCTTC. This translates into CASSRISVSSYNEQFF.